Below, 4 T cell receptor beta chains from the same sample are listed, as sequenced in a study of T cells in Graves' hyperthyroidism and ophthalmopathy. It was RNA transcripts that yielded the amplified TCR beta CDR3 regions. The study used the HTBI primer set for a first-round RT-PCR of the TCR CDR3. A single record per CDR3 protein comes from TCRdb applying MiXCR to the multiplex PCR reads. The sample includes over 250,000 distinct CDR3 sequences, around a quarter seen only once; the top ten take roughly a quarter. The sequenced sample was blood. These receptors were obtained from a man aged 35 to 55 with Graves' hyperthyroidism that later progressed to Graves' ophthalmopathy.

This clonotype was picked up many times. This rearrangement joins TRBV30 to TRBJ2-7, with no clear D. The CDR3 is 11 amino acids. The germline V gene has CDR1 GTSNPN and CDR2 SVGIG (reference sequence). V lost 3 bases and J 2 bases, leaving 5 bases between the germline ends. The chain's CDR3 is CAWRSAYEQYF. For the CDR3, the DNA is TGTGCCTGGAGATCTGCCTACGAGCAGTACTTC.

DNA of the CDR3: TGCGCCAGCAGCCAAGTTGTCCGGGTCCGGAGCATGACTAACTATGGCTACACCTTC. This encodes CASSQVVRVRSMTNYGYTF. This chain connects TRBV4-1 to TRBJ1-2; no reliable D call. Trimming cost V 1 base and J 0 bases, with 21 bases left between them. This CDR3 region has 19 residues. Germline V lookup: CDR1 MGHRA, CDR2 YSYEKL.

The chain recombines TRBV12-3 or TRBV12-4 with TRBJ2-7; tentative D call: TRBD1 (6 bases). The CDR3 extends over 15 amino acids. Between the trimmed V and J ends, which lost 3 bases and 3 bases, there was a span of 15 bases. CDR3 coding DNA: TGTGCCAGCAGTTTTCCCGGACAGAATATCTACGAGCAGTACTTC. It codes for CASSFPGQNIYEQYF.

This chain connects TRBV6-1 to TRBJ2-7, with D perhaps TRBD1 or TRBD2 (6 bases each). Germline assignment: CDR1 MNHNS and CDR2 SASEGT. The CDR3 spans 15 residues. V dropped 6 bases and J dropped 0 bases, with 15 bases sitting between them. CDR3 sequence reads: CASRTRDIISYEQYF. The CDR3, as DNA: TGTGCCAGCAGAACGCGGGACATCATCTCCTACGAGCAGTACTTC.